These T cell receptor beta chains were read from a single sample in a study of blood T cell repertoires in COVID-19. Profiled with immunoSEQ multiplex PCR; TCRdb holds only in-frame clones, not every one. The sample has around 390,000 clones, 85% to 90% seen once; the top ten hold around 9.3%. What was sequenced was PBMCs or T cells enriched from blood (not recorded which). All receptors come from a woman aged 50 to 60 who had recovered from COVID-19. The conserved cysteine and the conserved F or W are not part of the CDR3 here.

V gene	J gene	CDR3 protein
TRBV4-1	TRBJ2-1	ASSQTSGEYNEQF
TRBV28	TRBJ1-2	ASKDSLNSYT
TRBV6-5	TRBJ1-2	ASSYRRGTGGYT
TRBV4-1	TRBJ1-5	ASSYNRDNQPQH
TRBV4-1	TRBJ1-2	ASSQFSVRGYT
TRBV7-2	TRBJ1-5	ASSLDPGYSNQPQH
TRBV19	TRBJ2-5	ASAAMQQETQY
TRBV5-6	TRBJ1-2	ASSLFGNYGYT
TRBV2	TRBJ1-6	ASSEQYNSPLH
TRBV14	TRBJ1-1	ASSRLTGNTEAF
TRBV3-1/TRBV3-2	TRBJ2-1	ASSATGVDEQF
TRBV7-9	TRBJ2-7	ASSLAGGDEQY
TRBV5-1	TRBJ1-1	ASSLTGLAEAF
TRBV2	TRBJ2-1	ASRRSGGAYNEQF
TRBV19	TRBJ1-2	ASTPGPDRENYGYT
TRBV13	TRBJ1-4	ASRPRDTNEKLF
TRBV28	TRBJ2-7	ASFSSTFPYEQY
TRBV28	TRBJ2-5	ASSGTTETQY
TRBV3-1/TRBV3-2	TRBJ1-6	ASSHRDRGRNSPLH
TRBV4-1	TRBJ1-1	ASSQERAITEAF
TRBV10-3	TRBJ1-5	AISVNTGRPQH
TRBV29-1	TRBJ1-1	SVVPGTEAF
TRBV7-9	TRBJ2-3	ASSHGTSGGYTDTQY
TRBV7-2	TRBJ1-6	ASSSQTGRYNSPLH
TRBV7-6	TRBJ2-1	ASSLDWGGGTLDEQF
TRBV6-1	TRBJ1-4	ASSAPTGVAREKLF
TRBV15	TRBJ2-7	ATAMGLSYEQY
TRBV3-1/TRBV3-2	TRBJ1-2	ASSRQGGYT
TRBV27	TRBJ2-7	ASSELFAGGTYEQY
TRBV7-9	TRBJ1-6	ASSPRTGGLNSPLH
TRBV6-5	TRBJ1-1	ASSRSGGGNTEAF
TRBV7-3	TRBJ2-1	ASSSVVSGGRSSYNEQF
TRBV7-8	TRBJ1-2	ASSFLFYGYT
TRBV28	TRBJ1-2	ASSLEVGRVNYGYT
TRBV7-8	TRBJ2-1	ASSFERGGTNEQF
TRBV7-2	TRBJ1-5	ASSGHGGSNQPQH
TRBV5-1	TRBJ2-1	ASSFPSGAPYNEQF
TRBV7-9	TRBJ1-2	ASSLGHPGNYGYT
TRBV19	TRBJ1-5	ASSVPLMAGQPQH
TRBV6-1	TRBJ1-5	ASSEQGGNQPQH
TRBV4-1	TRBJ1-3	ASSQDPLPQGLDTIY